This TCR beta chain was captured in a study of T-cell memory formation after mild COVID-19. CDR1 is MGHRA and CDR2 is YSYEKL in the germline V gene. The CDR3 has 15 amino acids. V was clipped by 3 bases and J by 2 bases, with 13 bases between them. Using its own MiXCR run on the 5' RACE reads, TCRdb lists one record per CDR3 protein. The sample lists approximately 300,000 distinct CDR3 sequences, approximately 15% seen once, with 22% in the top ten. This clonotype was sampled from a man younger than 35 who had mild COVID-19 (a few samples of this study predate the infection). Cell type and time point are not known. The sample was PBMCs or a T cell subset sorted from them (not recorded which). J is TRBJ2-5 and V is TRBV4-1; D is perhaps TRBD1 or TRBD2 (5 bases each). In DNA form, the CDR3 reads TGCGCCAGCAGCCACGTGGGGACGGAACAAGAGACCCAGTACTTC. As protein: CASSHVGTEQETQYF.